This T cell receptor (beta chain) was found in a study of vaccination effects on CD4 cells after COVID-19 (dated 2022 in TCRdb). General notes on the study: The ViraFEST assay stimulated PBMC with viral peptide pools and then used TCR sequencing to identify antigen-specific CD4+ T cell clonotypes by expansion. Some 1.9 million PBMC per well were cultured with 10 ug/ml peptides in IMDM containing approximately 4.7% human AB serum, 10 IU/ml IL-2 and gentamicin. SARS-CoV-2 spike-specific CD4+ TCR repertoires from before and after mRNA vaccination were compared in COVID-19 convalescent patients and in infection-naive vaccine recipients. Two doses of either the BNT162b2 or the mRNA-1273 mRNA SARS-CoV-2 vaccine were administered to participants. Cultures from other donors in the study were sequenced using the Oncomine TCR Beta short-read assay on an Illumina iSeq 100. Altogether, over 9 COVID-19 convalescent patients and several SARS-CoV-2-naive healthy vaccine recipients made up the full study.

The library came from the immunoSEQ multiplex PCR assay. TCR beta CDR3 sequencing was performed on DNA from the cultured, isolated CD4+ T cells. Processing in the source paper ran as follows. Non-productive TCR sequences were removed and reads were trimmed to the CDR3 region, keeping CDR3s of at least 7 amino acids. The MANAFEST web app was used to pick out antigen-specific clonotypes by comparing their expansion in peptide wells with that in reference cultures. To count as positive, a clone had to show expansion at FDR<0.05 compared with the reference and with all other wells, an odds ratio above 5, and a frequency above 0.1% in two replicate wells. A clonotype was called cross-reactive if it was significantly expanded both in SARS-CoV-2 spike wells and in at least one common cold coronavirus spike condition. CDR3 similarity was assessed by Levenshtein distance with the stringdist R package, and unrooted trees were built with ape in R 3.6.1. This immuneACCESS table, as held by TCRdb, lists in-frame sequences with V and J called but not all clones. Of the missing ones, under half trace to an unresolved V gene in checked studies; the others have no known cause. That table supplies the V and J calls and clone size; D and trimming were determined from the DNA. The sample profile shows 35,000 to 40,000 clones; 60% to 75% of them were found once. About 3% of the sample rests with the top ten.

Results and caveats for the whole study, not just this receptor: Among healthy vaccine recipients, nearly all vaccine-induced clones were SARS-CoV-2 mono-reactive, and just 1 of 255 was cross-reactive with common cold coronaviruses. At late post-vaccination timepoints, both infection-induced and vaccine-induced clones showed marked clonal contraction, consistent with waning T cell responses. The study was limited by a small number of convalescent patients and lacked early post-infection timepoints.

After approximately 11 days of culture, CD4+ T cells were isolated with the EasySep CD4+ T cell isolation kit. Negative nucleocapsid antibody results before and after vaccination confirmed that the healthy vaccine recipients had no prior SARS-CoV-2 infection. On days 3 and 7, half of the culture medium was replaced with fresh IL-2-containing medium. Each peptide stimulation condition was cultured in triplicate wells unless otherwise noted. Using Ficoll-Paque Plus gradient centrifugation, PBMC were separated from whole blood and then either used fresh or cryopreserved at -140C. Genomic DNA was extracted from cultured CD4+ T cells with the QIAamp micro DNA kit. V has 3 bases trimmed and J has 6 bases trimmed; junction bases matching no gene number 13. Inclusive of the bounding cysteine and phenylalanine, the CDR3 is 16 residues long. Only the CDR3 DNA is retained, 48 bases long and in frame from the first base. Sequences MNHNS (CDR1) and SASEGT (CDR2) are obtained from the germline V gene.

Concerning this clone: No cognate antigen has been identified for it. Qualities for individual bases were not recorded, and no much larger clone is one base off.

The clonotype originates from a human donor who received a COVID-19 vaccine. The source material was CD4+ T cells from PBMCs cultured without peptide, sampled before COVID-19 vaccination. The chain is assembled from TRBV6-1 and TRBJ1-1; TRBD1 matches 7 bases in the middle. The DNA reads as follows: TGTGCCAGCAGTGACGTGTCCAGGGGGACAATCGCTGAAGCTTTCTTT. This gives the protein CASSDVSRGTIAEAFF.